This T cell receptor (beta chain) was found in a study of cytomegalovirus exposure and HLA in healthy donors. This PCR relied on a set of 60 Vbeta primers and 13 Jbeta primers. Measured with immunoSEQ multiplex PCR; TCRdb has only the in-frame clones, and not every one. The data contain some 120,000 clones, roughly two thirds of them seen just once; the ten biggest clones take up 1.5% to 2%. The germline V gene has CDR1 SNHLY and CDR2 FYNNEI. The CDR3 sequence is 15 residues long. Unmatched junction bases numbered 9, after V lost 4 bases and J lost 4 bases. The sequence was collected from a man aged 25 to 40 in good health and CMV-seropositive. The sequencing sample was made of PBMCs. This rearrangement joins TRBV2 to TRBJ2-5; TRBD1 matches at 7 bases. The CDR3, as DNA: TGTGCCAGCAGTGGTTTGGTTAGGGGGCCAGAGACCCAGTACTTC. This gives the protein CASSGLVRGPETQYF.